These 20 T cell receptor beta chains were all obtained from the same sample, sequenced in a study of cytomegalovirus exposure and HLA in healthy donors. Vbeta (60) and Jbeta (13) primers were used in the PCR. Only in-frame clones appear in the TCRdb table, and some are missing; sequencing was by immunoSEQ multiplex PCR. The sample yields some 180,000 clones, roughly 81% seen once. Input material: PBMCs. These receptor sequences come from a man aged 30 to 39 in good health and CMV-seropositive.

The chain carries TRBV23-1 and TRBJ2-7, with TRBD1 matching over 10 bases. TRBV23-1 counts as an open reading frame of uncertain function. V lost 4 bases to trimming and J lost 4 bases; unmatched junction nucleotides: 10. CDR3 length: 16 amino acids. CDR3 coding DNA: TGCGCCAGCAGTCGGTGGACAGGGGGGTTAGAATACGAGCAGTACTTC. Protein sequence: CASSRWTGGLEYEQYF.

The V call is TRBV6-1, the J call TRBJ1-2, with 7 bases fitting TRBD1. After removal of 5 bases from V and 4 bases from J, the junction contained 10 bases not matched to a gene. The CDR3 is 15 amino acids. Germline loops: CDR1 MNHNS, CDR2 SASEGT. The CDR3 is CASSREGQKGYGYTF. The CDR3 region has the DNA TGTGCCAGCAGTCGTGAGGGACAGAAGGGCTATGGCTACACCTTC.

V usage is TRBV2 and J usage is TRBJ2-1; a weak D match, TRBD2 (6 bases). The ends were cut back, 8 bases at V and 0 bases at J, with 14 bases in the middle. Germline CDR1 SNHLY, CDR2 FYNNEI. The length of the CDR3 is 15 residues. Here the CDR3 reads CASSSGRGSYNEQFF. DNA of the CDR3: TGTGCCAGCTCCTCAGGGCGGGGCTCCTACAATGAGCAGTTCTTC.

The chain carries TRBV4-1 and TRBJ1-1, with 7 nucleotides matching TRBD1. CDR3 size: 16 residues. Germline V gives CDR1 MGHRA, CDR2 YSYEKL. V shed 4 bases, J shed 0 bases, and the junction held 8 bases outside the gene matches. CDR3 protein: CASSLIQGPVNTEAFF. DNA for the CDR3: TGCGCCAGCAGCCTAATACAGGGGCCCGTGAACACTGAAGCTTTCTTT.

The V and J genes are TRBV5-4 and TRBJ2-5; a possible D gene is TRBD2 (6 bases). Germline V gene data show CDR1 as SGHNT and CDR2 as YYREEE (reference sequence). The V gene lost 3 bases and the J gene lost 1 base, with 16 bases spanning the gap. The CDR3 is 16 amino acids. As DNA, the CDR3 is TGTGCCAGCAGCTCCGCGGGCGGGGACCTCCAAGAGACCCAGTACTTC. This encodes CASSSAGGDLQETQYF.

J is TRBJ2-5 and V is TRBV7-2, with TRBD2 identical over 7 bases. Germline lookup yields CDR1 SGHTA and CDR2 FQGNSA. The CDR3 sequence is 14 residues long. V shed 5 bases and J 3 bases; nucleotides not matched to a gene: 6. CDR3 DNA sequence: TGTGCCAGCAGCCTATTAGGGAGGGAAGAGACCCAGTACTTC. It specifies CASSLLGREETQYF.

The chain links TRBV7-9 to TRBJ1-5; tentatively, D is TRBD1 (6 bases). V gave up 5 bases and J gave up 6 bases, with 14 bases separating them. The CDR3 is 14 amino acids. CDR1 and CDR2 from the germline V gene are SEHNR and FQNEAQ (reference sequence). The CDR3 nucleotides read TGTGCCAGCAGCCCTAGCGGGACACCTCAGCCCCAGCATTTT. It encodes CASSPSGTPQPQHF. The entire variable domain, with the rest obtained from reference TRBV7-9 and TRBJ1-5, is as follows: DTGVSQNPRHKITKRGQNVTFRCDPISEHNRLYWYRQTLGQGPEFLTYFQNEAQLEKSRLLSDRFSAERPKGSFSTLEIQRTEQGDSAMYLCASSPSGTPQPQHFGDGTRLSIL.

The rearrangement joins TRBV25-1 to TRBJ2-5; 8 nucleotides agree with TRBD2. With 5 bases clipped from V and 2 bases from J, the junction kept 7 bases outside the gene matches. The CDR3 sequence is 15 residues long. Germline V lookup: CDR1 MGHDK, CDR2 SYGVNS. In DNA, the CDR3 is TGTGCCAGCAGTTCATGGACTAGCCGACAAGAGACCCAGTACTTC. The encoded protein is CASSSWTSRQETQYF.

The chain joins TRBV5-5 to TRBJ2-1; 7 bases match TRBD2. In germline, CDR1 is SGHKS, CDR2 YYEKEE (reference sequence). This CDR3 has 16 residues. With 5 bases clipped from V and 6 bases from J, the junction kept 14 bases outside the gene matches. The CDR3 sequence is CASRRVSGLHANEQFF. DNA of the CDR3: TGTGCCAGCAGGAGGGTATCGGGACTACACGCCAATGAGCAGTTCTTC.

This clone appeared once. The CDR3 sequence: CASSPGYSYEQYF. The CDR3 region has the DNA TGTGCCAGCAGTCCGGGATACTCCTACGAGCAGTACTTC. V gene TRBV2 combines with J gene TRBJ2-7, with D perhaps matching TRBD2 (5 bases). Trimming left V 5 bases short and J 0 bases short, with 8 bases between. Germline assignment: CDR1 SNHLY and CDR2 FYNNEI. The CDR3 contains 13 residues. Using reference TRBV2 and TRBJ2-7 for the parts outside the CDR3, the full variable domain is EPEVTQTPSHQVTQMGQEVILRCVPISNHLYFYWYRQILGQKVEFLVSFYNNEISEKSEIFDDQFSVERPDGSNFTLKIRSTKLEDSAMYFCASSPGYSYEQYFGPGTRLTVT.

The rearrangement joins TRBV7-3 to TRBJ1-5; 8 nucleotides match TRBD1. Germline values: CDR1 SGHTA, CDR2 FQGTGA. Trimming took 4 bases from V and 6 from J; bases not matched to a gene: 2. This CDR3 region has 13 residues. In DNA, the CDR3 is TGTGCCAGCAGCTGGGACAGGACTCAGCCCCAGCATTTT. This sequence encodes CASSWDRTQPQHF.

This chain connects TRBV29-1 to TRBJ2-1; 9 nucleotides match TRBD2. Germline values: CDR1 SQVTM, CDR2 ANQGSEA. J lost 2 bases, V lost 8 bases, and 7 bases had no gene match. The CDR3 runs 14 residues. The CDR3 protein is CSSRGGVTYNEQFF. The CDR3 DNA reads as TGCAGCTCTCGCGGGGGGGTGACCTACAATGAGCAGTTCTTC.

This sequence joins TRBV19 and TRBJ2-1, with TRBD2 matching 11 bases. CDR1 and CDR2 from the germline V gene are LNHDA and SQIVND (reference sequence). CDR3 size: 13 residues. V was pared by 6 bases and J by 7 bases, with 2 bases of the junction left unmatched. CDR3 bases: TGTGCCAGTAGAACTAGCGGGAGTAATGAGCAGTTCTTC. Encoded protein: CASRTSGSNEQFF.

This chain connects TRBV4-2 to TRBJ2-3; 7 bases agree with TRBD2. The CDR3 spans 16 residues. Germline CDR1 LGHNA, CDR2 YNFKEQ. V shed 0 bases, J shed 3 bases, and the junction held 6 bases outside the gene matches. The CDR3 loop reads CASSQEPSGGTDTQYF. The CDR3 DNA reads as TGTGCCAGCAGCCAAGAACCTAGCGGAGGTACAGATACGCAGTATTTT.

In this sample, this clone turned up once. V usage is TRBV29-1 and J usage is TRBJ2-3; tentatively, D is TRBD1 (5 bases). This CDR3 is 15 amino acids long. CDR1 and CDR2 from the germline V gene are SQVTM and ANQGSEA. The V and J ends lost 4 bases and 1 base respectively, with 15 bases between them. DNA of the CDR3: TGCAGCGTTGCTTGGGGTGGCAGGGGCACAGATACGCAGTATTTT. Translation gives CSVAWGGRGTDTQYF.

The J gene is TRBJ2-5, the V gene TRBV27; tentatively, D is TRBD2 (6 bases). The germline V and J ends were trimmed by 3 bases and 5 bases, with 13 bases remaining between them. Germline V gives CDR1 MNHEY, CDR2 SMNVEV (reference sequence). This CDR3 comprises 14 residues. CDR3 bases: TGTGCCAGCAGTTTCAGCCGGGACTTTGAGACCCAGTACTTC. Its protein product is CASSFSRDFETQYF.

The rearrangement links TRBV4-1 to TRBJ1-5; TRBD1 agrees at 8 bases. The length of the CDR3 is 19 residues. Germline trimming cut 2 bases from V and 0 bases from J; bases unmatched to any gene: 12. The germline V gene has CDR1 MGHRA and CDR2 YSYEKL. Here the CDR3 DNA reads TGCGCCAGCAGCCAAACCCCCGGACAGGGACTATATAGCAATCAGCCCCAGCATTTT. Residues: CASSQTPGQGLYSNQPQHF.

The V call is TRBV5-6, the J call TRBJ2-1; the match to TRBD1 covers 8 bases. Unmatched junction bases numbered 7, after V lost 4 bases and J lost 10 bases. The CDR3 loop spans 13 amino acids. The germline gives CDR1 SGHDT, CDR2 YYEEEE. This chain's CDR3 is CASSRSGGSEQFF. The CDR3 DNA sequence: TGTGCCAGCAGCCGGTCAGGGGGCTCGGAGCAGTTCTTC.

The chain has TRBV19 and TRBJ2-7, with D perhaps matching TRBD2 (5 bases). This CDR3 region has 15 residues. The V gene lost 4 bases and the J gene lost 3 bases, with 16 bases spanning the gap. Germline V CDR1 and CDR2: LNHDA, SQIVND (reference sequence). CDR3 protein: CASSTLGSASYEQYF. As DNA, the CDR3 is TGTGCCAGTAGTACCCTCGGTAGCGCAAGCTACGAGCAGTACTTC.

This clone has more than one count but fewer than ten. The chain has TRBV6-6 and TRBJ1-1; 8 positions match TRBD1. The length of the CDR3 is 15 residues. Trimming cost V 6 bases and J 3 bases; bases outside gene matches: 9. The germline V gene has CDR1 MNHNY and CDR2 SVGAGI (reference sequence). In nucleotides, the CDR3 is TGTGCCAGCAGACGACAGGGGAGGGATTACACTGAAGCTTTCTTT. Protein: CASRRQGRDYTEAFF.